Below are 24 T cell receptor beta chains sequenced from a single sample in a study of identical twins. TCRdb independently ran MiXCR on the 5' RACE reads; one entry per CDR3 protein. This sample carries fewer than 350,000 distinct CDR3 sequences, more than 6.5% of them seen once, and the ten largest clones take about 2.1%. These records were also assigned to another study, of yellow fever vaccine responses in identical twins.

Input material: memory (CD45RO+) T cells sorted from blood. These receptors were collected from a woman aged 18-35 years in good health.

This clonotype showed up many times. This chain links TRBV6-5 with TRBJ1-1, with D tentatively TRBD1 (5 bases). V was pared by 6 bases and J by 7 bases, with 9 bases between. CDR3 length equals 11 residues. CDR1 and CDR2 (germline): MNHEY, SVGAGI. CDR3 bases: TGTGCCAGCAGGGTAGGGGTTGAAGCTTTCTTT. Translating it yields CASRVGVEAFF.

This clonotype was detected ten times or more. The chain couples TRBV24-1 to TRBJ2-5, with D unclear. The CDR3 loop spans 16 amino acids. CDR1 KGHDR and CDR2 SFDVKD come from the germline V gene. The V and J ends lost 2 bases and 2 bases respectively, with 14 bases between them. The CDR3 sequence: CATSDSESRQQETQYF. CDR3 DNA: TGTGCCACCAGTGATTCGGAGAGTCGACAACAAGAGACCCAGTACTTC.

The sample holds a few counts of this clonotype. This chain uses TRBV19 with TRBJ1-6; 7 bases match TRBD1. V dropped 8 bases and J dropped 4; count of bases not matched to a gene: 5. The CDR3 runs 14 residues. CDR1 is LNHDA, CDR2 SQIVND, per germline (reference sequence). The CDR3 DNA follows: TGTGCCAGTCGGACAGGTCCTTATAATTCACCCCTCCACTTT. Its protein product is CASRTGPYNSPLHF.

The genes are TRBV5-1 and TRBJ1-2, with 9 bases aligning to TRBD1. J gave up 6 bases and V 4 bases, and 4 bases lay outside the gene matches. The CDR3 length is 13 residues. Germline V lookup: CDR1 SGHRS, CDR2 YFSETQ. CDR3 bases: TGCGCCAGCAGCAGGACAGGGGTGGATGGCTACACCTTC. Residues: CASSRTGVDGYTF.

For this clonotype: The junction does not match germline at one end; this may be a read error. This chain connects TRBV5-4 to TRBJ2-3, with D perhaps being TRBD1 or TRBD2 (6 bases each). The germline V gene has CDR1 SGHNT and CDR2 YYREEE (reference sequence). This CDR3 is built from 16 residues. The CDR3 reads CASSHRGGSDTHTQYF. In nucleotides, the CDR3 is TGTGCCAGCAGCCACCGAGGGGGGTCCGACACACATACGCAGTATTTT.

This clonotype was seen only a few times. The chain recombines TRBV2 with TRBJ2-3; 9 nucleotides match TRBD2. With 4 bases clipped from V and 2 bases from J, the junction kept 7 bases outside the gene matches. The germline V gene has CDR1 SNHLY and CDR2 FYNNEI. This CDR3 has 16 residues. The CDR3 loop reads CASSVYAGGYTDTQYF. CDR3 DNA sequence: TGTGCCAGCAGTGTATATGCGGGAGGGTACACAGATACGCAGTATTTT.

This clonotype was seen a few times. V and J are TRBV2 and TRBJ2-7; no reliable D call. Germline assignment: CDR1 SNHLY and CDR2 FYNNEI. V was clipped by 11 bases and J by 5 bases, with 13 bases between them. This CDR3 has 11 amino acids. The chain's CDR3 is CAAWVGNEQYV. DNA for the CDR3: TGTGCCGCCTGGGTAGGGAACGAGCAGTACGTC.

The chain combines TRBV3-1 with TRBJ2-5, with TRBD2 matching over 11 bases. V dropped 4 bases and J dropped 1; count of bases not matched to a gene: 11. The CDR3 runs to 18 residues. The germline V gene encodes CDR1 LGHDT and CDR2 YNNKEL (reference sequence). The CDR3 DNA sequence: TGTGCCAGCAGCCCACCCACCCGGACTAGCGGGCTCCAAGAGACCCAGTACTTC. Protein product: CASSPPTRTSGLQETQYF.

This clonotype appeared a few times. V and J are TRBV20-1 and TRBJ2-1; unclear D gene. The germline CDR1 and CDR2 sequences are DFQATT and SNEGSKA (reference sequence). Trimming stripped 5 bases from V and 3 bases from J, with 8 bases between. CDR3 size: 12 residues. The CDR3 protein is CSASDFYNEQFF. CDR3 bases: TGCAGTGCTTCCGACTTCTACAATGAGCAGTTCTTC.

V gene TRBV6-5 combines with J gene TRBJ1-2, with D uncertain. V was cut by 0 bases and J by 1 base, with 6 bases left in between. This CDR3 region has 14 residues. CDR1 is MNHEY, CDR2 SVGAGI, per germline. The CDR3 DNA follows: TGTGCCAGCAGTTACTCGCAGTTTAACTATGGCTACACCTTC. Encoded protein: CASSYSQFNYGYTF.

This clonotype was counted a few times. This chain joins TRBV27 and TRBJ2-1; unclear D gene. V lost 1 base to trimming and J lost 6 bases, with 10 bases between them. CDR3 length: 14 residues. Germline V lookup: CDR1 MNHEY, CDR2 SMNVEV (reference sequence). CDR3 amino acids: CASSLYAAVNEQFF. Here the CDR3 DNA reads TGTGCCAGCAGTTTATATGCGGCCGTCAATGAGCAGTTCTTC.

There are a few counts of this clonotype. The chain carries TRBV6-1 and TRBJ2-7; 10 bases map to TRBD1. This CDR3 spans 15 amino acids. V lost 2 bases to trimming and J lost 2 bases; unmatched junction nucleotides: 3. Germline values: CDR1 MNHNS, CDR2 SASEGT. CDR3 loop: CASSELDRGPYEQYV. CDR3 in DNA: TGTGCCAGCAGTGAACTTGACAGGGGGCCCTACGAGCAGTACGTC.

The rearrangement joins TRBV6-1 to TRBJ1-5; 7 bases map to TRBD1. This CDR3 comprises 15 residues. Germline CDR1 is MNHNS and CDR2 is SASEGT. The V segment lost 2 bases and the J segment 2 bases; nucleotides outside the gene matches: 3. The CDR3 is CASSERDSGNQPQHF. CDR3 nucleotide sequence: TGTGCCAGCAGTGAACGGGACAGTGGCAATCAGCCCCAGCATTTT.

The chain is built from TRBV20-1 and TRBJ2-3; 7 bases match TRBD1. The CDR3 contains 16 residues. Losses at the gene ends were 0 bases for V and 1 base for J; bases not matched to a gene: 7. Germline CDR1 is DFQATT and CDR2 is SNEGSKA (reference sequence). CDR3 loop: CSARDLATGGTDTQYF. CDR3 DNA: TGCAGTGCTAGAGATTTGGCAACAGGGGGCACAGATACGCAGTATTTT.

In DNA form, the CDR3 reads TGTGCCACCAGCAGAGATCAGGGCGGGGGTTCCAATGAGCAGTTCTTC. As protein: CATSRDQGGGSNEQFF. V and J are TRBV15 and TRBJ2-1, with 7 bases fitting TRBD2. V shed 0 bases and J 6 bases; nucleotides not matched to a gene: 8. Per the germline V gene, CDR1 is LNHNV and CDR2 is YYDKDF (reference sequence). The CDR3 length is 16 residues. Full variable domain (outside the CDR3, taken from reference TRBV15 and TRBJ2-1): DAMVIQNPRYQVTQFGKPVTLSCSQTLNHNVMYWYQQKSSQAPKLLFHYYDKDFNNEADTPDNFQSRRPNTSFCFLDIRSPGLGDTAMYLCATSRDQGGGSNEQFFGPGTRLTVL.

V is TRBV5-1 and J is TRBJ2-1; perhaps TRBD1 as D (7 bases). V lost 6 bases and J 7 bases, leaving 20 bases between the germline ends. The CDR3 spans 15 residues. Looked up from germline, CDR1 is SGHRS and CDR2 is YFSETQ. CDR3 coding DNA: TGCGCCAGCAACTCAGGGGGGCCTCGAGGTAATGAGCAGTTCTTC. Its protein product is CASNSGGPRGNEQFF.

J is TRBJ2-1 and V is TRBV5-8, with a possible D match to TRBD2 (6 bases). Trimming left V 0 bases short and J 5 bases short, with 12 bases between. There are 15 residues in the CDR3. The germline V gene has CDR1 SGHTS and CDR2 YDEGEE. The CDR3: CASSLAGDPHNEQFF. The CDR3 DNA sequence: TGTGCCAGCAGCTTGGCGGGAGACCCCCACAATGAGCAGTTCTTC.

This clonotype was detected a few times. The chain couples TRBV3-1 to TRBJ1-2, with 11 bases lining up with TRBD1. Germline trimming cut 4 bases from V and 7 bases from J; bases unmatched to any gene: 8. The CDR3 is 15 residues long. Germline-derived CDR1 and CDR2 are LGHDT and YNNKEL (reference sequence). The CDR3 loop is CASSRGGDRGAGYTF. CDR3 DNA: TGTGCCAGCAGCCGTGGCGGGGACAGGGGGGCTGGCTACACCTTC.

This clonotype was found many times. The genes are TRBV6-5 and TRBJ2-7; D could derive from TRBD1 or TRBD2 (5 bases each). The germline V and J ends were trimmed by 2 bases and 2 bases, with 10 bases remaining between them. The germline V gene has CDR1 MNHEY and CDR2 SVGAGI. CDR3 length equals 14 residues. DNA of the CDR3: TGTGCCAGCAGTTACGGGGACCTCACCTACGAGCAGTACTTC. It translates to CASSYGDLTYEQYF.

This clonotype was seen at least ten times. The V and J genes are TRBV3-1 and TRBJ1-5; TRBD1 might be the D (5 bases). The CDR3 spans 16 residues. CDR1 is LGHDT and CDR2 is YNNKEL in the germline V gene (reference sequence). The V and J ends lost 1 base and 0 bases respectively, with 10 bases between them. For the CDR3, the DNA is TGTGCCAGCAGCCAAGGCGGGGGTTATAGCAATCAGCCCCAGCATTTT. Its protein product is CASSQGGGYSNQPQHF.

This clonotype was seen at least ten times. The chain uses TRBV6-5 and TRBJ2-3; tentatively, D is TRBD1 or TRBD2 (5 bases each). The germline V gene has CDR1 MNHEY and CDR2 SVGAGI. V dropped 2 bases and J dropped 2 bases, with 8 bases sitting between them. The CDR3 is 14 residues long. The CDR3 spells CASSYGGYTDTQYF. The CDR3 DNA sequence: TGTGCCAGCAGTTACGGGGGTTACACAGATACGCAGTATTTT.

This clonotype was observed many times. The chain uses TRBV29-1 and TRBJ2-3, with 9 nucleotides matching TRBD2. V shed 3 bases and J 5 bases; nucleotides not matched to a gene: 6. This CDR3 spans 14 amino acids. Germline CDR1 SQVTM, CDR2 ANQGSEA. This CDR3 reads CSVDRGRAGDTQYF. The CDR3 bases are TGCAGCGTTGATCGCGGGAGGGCAGGAGATACGCAGTATTTT.

This clonotype appeared many times. The rearrangement links TRBV12-3 or TRBV12-4 to TRBJ2-3; possible D gene TRBD1, 6 bases. V lost 7 bases and J 8 bases, leaving 19 bases between the germline ends. The CDR3 contains 14 residues. CDR3 region: CASTKTGGLGTQYF. The CDR3 DNA is TGTGCCAGCACTAAGACAGGAGGTTTAGGTACGCAGTATTTT.

This chain links TRBV2 with TRBJ1-1; D is unresolved. The CDR3 is 13 residues long. Trimming removed 1 base from V and 3 bases from J, with 6 bases in between. Per the germline V gene, CDR1 is SNHLY and CDR2 is FYNNEI. In DNA, the CDR3 is TGTGCCAGCAGTGAAGTCGTGTACACTGAAGCTTTCTTT. Protein: CASSEVVYTEAFF.